Below, 22 T cell receptor beta chains from the same sample are listed, as sequenced in a study of cytomegalovirus exposure and HLA in healthy donors. This PCR relied on a set of 60 Vbeta primers and 13 Jbeta primers. The assay was immunoSEQ multiplex PCR, and TCRdb's table has in-frame clones only and misses some. Of over 200,000 clones in the sample, approximately 70% are singletons; the top ten hold around 2.6%. The material sequenced was PBMCs. These receptors all stem from a man in his forties in good health and CMV-seropositive.

The table lists this clone with a count of one. The rearrangement uses TRBV15 and TRBJ2-1, with D possibly matching TRBD2 (5 bases). V was clipped by 1 base and J by 6 bases, with 13 bases between them. The V gene's germline CDR1 is LNHNV and CDR2 YYDKDF (reference sequence). CDR3 length equals 15 residues. The CDR3 reads CATSRVSEVVNEQFF. DNA of the CDR3: TGTGCCACCAGCAGAGTGTCGGAGGTAGTCAATGAGCAGTTCTTC.

This chain joins TRBV19 and TRBJ1-5, with D tentatively TRBD1 (5 bases). V lost 9 bases to trimming and J lost 2 bases, with 11 bases between them. From germline, CDR1 is LNHDA and CDR2 SQIVND (reference sequence). The CDR3 contains 13 residues. The CDR3 nucleotides read TGTGCCAGAGGGGTTATAGGCAATCAGCCCCAGCATTTT. Its protein is CARGVIGNQPQHF. The full variable domain, completed using reference TRBV19 and TRBJ1-5, is DGGITQSPKYLFRKEGQNVTLSCEQNLNHDAMYWYRQDPGQGLRLIYYSQIVNDFQKGDIAEGYSVSREKKESFPLTVTSAQKNPTAFYLCARGVIGNQPQHFGDGTRLSIL.

This clone was found a few times. The chain recombines TRBV5-1 with TRBJ2-2; 9 positions match TRBD1. V gave up 7 bases and J gave up 2 bases; unmatched junction bases: 3. CDR3 length equals 14 residues. The germline gives CDR1 SGHRS, CDR2 YFSETQ. The CDR3 coding sequence is TGCGCCAGCGGGGACAGGGTCAACACCGGGGAGCTGTTTTTT. This codes for CASGDRVNTGELFF.

This sequence joins TRBV4-1 and TRBJ2-3; D remains ambiguous. The CDR3 runs 15 residues. Trimming removed 4 bases from V and 0 bases from J, with 11 bases in between. Germline V gives CDR1 MGHRA, CDR2 YSYEKL. CDR3 residues: CASSLRLLSTDTQYF. CDR3 nucleotides: TGCGCCAGCAGCCTCCGACTCCTAAGCACAGATACGCAGTATTTT.

The chain has TRBV7-9 and TRBJ1-4, with TRBD1 identical over 7 bases. Germline V gene lookup returns CDR1 SEHNR and CDR2 FQNEAQ (reference sequence). This CDR3 is built from 13 residues. The J segment lost 4 bases and the V segment lost 5 bases, leaving 1 base of the junction unmatched. The DNA of the CDR3 is TGTGCCAGCAGCGGGACAGTTAATGAAAAACTGTTTTTT. This translates into CASSGTVNEKLFF.

This clone was seen just once. The V call is TRBV5-4, the J call TRBJ2-5, with D tentatively TRBD2 (7 bases). V dropped 2 bases and J dropped 1 base, with 18 bases sitting between them. From germline, CDR1 is SGHNT and CDR2 YYREEE (reference sequence). This CDR3 is built from 17 residues. As DNA, the CDR3 is TGTGCCAGCAGCTTATTGGGGGGGCGGGGGCCCCAAGAGACCCAGTACTTC. It encodes CASSLLGGRGPQETQYF.

This sequence joins TRBV19 and TRBJ2-3; a possible D gene is TRBD1 (6 bases). CDR1 is LNHDA and CDR2 is SQIVND in the germline V gene (reference sequence). Trimming stripped 5 bases from V and 4 bases from J, with 16 bases between. The CDR3 extends over 15 amino acids. CDR3 coding DNA: TGTGCCAGTAGTCTCGGACAGACGAAAGCAGATACGCAGTATTTT. Translating gives CASSLGQTKADTQYF.

The chain employs TRBV6-6 and TRBJ1-2, with unresolved D. This CDR3 contains 13 residues. V shed 5 bases and J shed 0 bases, with 7 bases lying between them. Germline values: CDR1 MNHNY, CDR2 SVGAGI (reference sequence). CDR3 nucleotide sequence: TGTGCCAGCAGTCGGGGAGCTAACTATGGCTACACCTTC. This gives the protein CASSRGANYGYTF.

This chain connects TRBV5-6 to TRBJ2-7; possible D gene TRBD1, 6 bases. V was shortened by 0 bases and J by 2 bases, with 9 bases between the two germline ends. Germline V lookup: CDR1 SGHDT, CDR2 YYEEEE. CDR3 length: 14 residues. The CDR3 region is CASSLGDTPYEQYF. DNA of the CDR3: TGTGCCAGCAGCTTGGGGGACACTCCCTACGAGCAGTACTTC.

This chain links TRBV5-8 with TRBJ2-7, with 8 nucleotides matching TRBD2. This CDR3 has 16 residues. J was trimmed by 0 bases and V by 0 bases; bases with no gene match: 5. Germline V gene sequence: CDR1 SGHTS, CDR2 YDEGEE. The CDR3 DNA reads as TGTGCCAGCAGCTTGGGGGGGCTAGCGGGCTCCTACGAGCAGTACTTC. Its protein is CASSLGGLAGSYEQYF.

The gene calls are TRBV7-2 and TRBJ2-2; D call uncertain. V was shortened by 2 bases and J by 4 bases, with 5 bases between the two germline ends. Germline assignment: CDR1 SGHTA and CDR2 FQGNSA. The CDR3 spans 13 residues. This CDR3 is CASSLRFTGELFF. The CDR3 DNA reads TGTGCCAGCAGCTTACGGTTCACCGGGGAGCTGTTTTTT.

A few counts support this clone. This sequence joins TRBV6-5 and TRBJ1-2, with 7 bases aligning to TRBD1. V shed 7 bases, J shed 7 bases, and the junction held 15 bases outside the gene matches. The CDR3 has 15 residues. Germline V gene sequence: CDR1 MNHEY, CDR2 SVGAGI. The CDR3 DNA is TGTGCCAGCATTGCCCCCGGGACAGCCGTGGGTGGCTACACCTTC. Protein sequence: CASIAPGTAVGGYTF.

The CDR3 sequence: CASSQETAREQYF. The CDR3 bases are TGTGCCAGCAGCCAAGAAACCGCGAGGGAGCAGTACTTC. This chain links TRBV14 with TRBJ2-7; D not certain. The CDR3 runs 13 residues. V was shortened by 0 bases and J by 7 bases, with 10 bases between the two germline ends. Germline CDR1 is SGHDN and CDR2 is FVKESK.

This chain joins TRBV28 and TRBJ1-1; 7 nucleotides align to TRBD1. Unmatched junction bases numbered 7, after V lost 5 bases and J lost 4 bases. Germline CDR1 MDHEN, CDR2 SYDVKM. There are 14 residues in the CDR3. The CDR3 reads CASSPVDRSTEAFF. For the CDR3, the DNA is TGTGCCAGCAGTCCGGTGGACAGGAGCACTGAAGCTTTCTTT.

This clone was counted only a few times. The V call is TRBV7-2, the J call TRBJ2-2; possible D gene TRBD2, 7 bases. Germline V CDR1 and CDR2: SGHTA, FQGNSA. The CDR3 spans 16 residues. V was clipped by 5 bases and J by 6 bases, with 19 bases between them. CDR3 DNA: TGTGCCAGCAGCCCGGCGGGGGCCCGCCGGGCCGGGGAGCTGTTTTTT. Its translation is CASSPAGARRAGELFF.

The chain has TRBV11-2 and TRBJ1-2, with 8 bases lining up with TRBD1. J lost 13 bases, V lost 3 bases, and 4 bases had no gene match. The CDR3 is 11 residues long. CDR1 and CDR2 from the germline V gene are SGHAT and FQNNGV. The CDR3 protein is CASSLGQASTF. The CDR3 nucleotides read TGTGCCAGCAGCTTGGGACAGGCCTCCACCTTC.

This sequence joins TRBV5-1 and TRBJ2-2; the D gene is possibly TRBD2 (6 bases). Germline-derived CDR1 and CDR2 are SGHRS and YFSETQ. The V end lost 3 bases, the J end lost 6 bases, and 15 bases lay between the germline ends. This CDR3 has 15 amino acids. The CDR3 DNA follows: TGCGCCAGCAGCTGGCACGCGGGGAGTTCCGGGGAGCTGTTTTTT. It yields the protein CASSWHAGSSGELFF.

The V and J genes are TRBV11-3 and TRBJ2-3; D perhaps matches TRBD2 (6 bases). The V gene's germline CDR1 is SGHNT and CDR2 YENEEA. Trimming took off 5 bases at V and 4 bases at J, with 22 bases between the two ends. This CDR3 spans 17 amino acids. As DNA, the CDR3 is TGTGCCAGCAGCCCCCGGGACTCCGTACTGGGGGCAGATACGCAGTATTTT. It translates to CASSPRDSVLGADTQYF.

This clone was seen a few times. The J gene is TRBJ2-7, the V gene TRBV11-2, with 10 bases matching TRBD1. Germline loops: CDR1 SGHAT, CDR2 FQNNGV. The CDR3 totals 15 residues. Losses at the gene ends were 4 bases for V and 5 bases for J; bases not matched to a gene: 8. CDR3 nucleotide sequence: TGTGCCAGCAGCTCGCGCGGGACAGGGGTCGACGAGCAGTACTTC. This codes for CASSSRGTGVDEQYF.

The CDR3 protein is CASSLSGGLETEAFF. The DNA for the CDR3 is TGTGCCAGCAGCTTATCGGGGGGGTTGGAAACTGAAGCTTTCTTT. The chain links TRBV11-2 to TRBJ1-1, with D maybe TRBD1 (5 bases). The V and J ends lost 2 bases and 5 bases respectively, with 15 bases between them. Germline CDR1 and CDR2: SGHAT and FQNNGV. The CDR3 has 15 residues.

This sequence joins TRBV15 and TRBJ2-6; 9 bases agree with TRBD1. V dropped 5 bases and J dropped 0; count of bases not matched to a gene: 8. The CDR3 sequence is 18 residues long. Germline CDR1 reads LNHNV; CDR2 reads YYDKDF (reference sequence). The CDR3 reads CATSGRGTGLSGANVLTF. The CDR3 bases are TGTGCCACCAGCGGGAGAGGGACAGGGCTCTCTGGGGCCAACGTCCTGACTTTC.

This chain uses TRBV6-5 with TRBJ1-6; D remains unclear. CDR1 and CDR2 (germline): MNHEY, SVGAGI. There are 16 residues in the CDR3. V was shortened by 4 bases and J by 4 bases, with 14 bases between the two germline ends. The DNA of the CDR3 is TGTGCCAGCAGTTCCCTGACGGGTGAATATAATTCACCCCTCCACTTT. The encoded protein is CASSSLTGEYNSPLHF.